The 2 T cell receptor beta chains reported below all come from one sample, sequenced in a study of shared clonotypes between healthy human individuals. Sequenced by immunoSEQ multiplex PCR; TCRdb stores in-frame clones only, minus some. Among around 2.3 million clones listed, under 97% were seen once. Sequences were obtained from naive CD4+ T cells sorted from blood. Subset noted: CD45RA+ positively selected. The receptors derive from a man aged 18 to 29 in good health.

This clone was recorded a few times. The identical CDR3 is also encoded by other nucleotide sequences in the sample. This chain uses TRBV7-9 with TRBJ2-3; unclear D gene. Germline V gene lookup returns CDR1 SEHNR and CDR2 FQNEAQ (reference sequence). The CDR3 runs to 12 residues. Trimming removed 0 bases at V and 5 bases at J, with 3 bases between. For the CDR3, the DNA is TGTGCCAGCAGCTTAGCGCTAGATACGCAGTATTTT. It translates to CASSLALDTQYF.

The rearrangement uses TRBV9 and TRBJ2-3; weak D call: TRBD2 (5 bases). The CDR3 consists of 13 residues. Trimming took off 0 bases at V and 6 bases at J, with 8 bases between the two ends. Germline V gene sequence: CDR1 SGDLS, CDR2 YYNGEE. CDR3 amino acids: CASSVGVADTQYF. The CDR3 DNA reads as TGTGCCAGCAGCGTAGGGGTAGCGGATACGCAGTATTTT.